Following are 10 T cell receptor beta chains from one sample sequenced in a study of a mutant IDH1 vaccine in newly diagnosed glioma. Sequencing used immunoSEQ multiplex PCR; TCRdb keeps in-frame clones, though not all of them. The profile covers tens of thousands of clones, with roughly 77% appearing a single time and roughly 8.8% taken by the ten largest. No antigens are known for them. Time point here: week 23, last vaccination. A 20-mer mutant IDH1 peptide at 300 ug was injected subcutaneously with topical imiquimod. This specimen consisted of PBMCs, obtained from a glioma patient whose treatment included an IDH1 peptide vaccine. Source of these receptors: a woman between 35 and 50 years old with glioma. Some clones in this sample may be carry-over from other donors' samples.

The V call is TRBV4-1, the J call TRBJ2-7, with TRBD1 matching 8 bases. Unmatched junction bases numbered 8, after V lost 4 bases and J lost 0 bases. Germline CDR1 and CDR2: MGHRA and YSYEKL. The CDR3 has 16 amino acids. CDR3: CASSLAPDRVSYEQYF. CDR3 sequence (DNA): TGCGCCAGCAGCCTCGCCCCGGACAGGGTCTCCTACGAGCAGTACTTC.

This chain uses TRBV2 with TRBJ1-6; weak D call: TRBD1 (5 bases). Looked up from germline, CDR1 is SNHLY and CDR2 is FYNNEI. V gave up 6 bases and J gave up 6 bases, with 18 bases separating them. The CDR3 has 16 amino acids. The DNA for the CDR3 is TGTGCCAGCAGGAGGGGAAGCACAGGTACTAATTCACCCCTCCACTTT. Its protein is CASRRGSTGTNSPLHF.

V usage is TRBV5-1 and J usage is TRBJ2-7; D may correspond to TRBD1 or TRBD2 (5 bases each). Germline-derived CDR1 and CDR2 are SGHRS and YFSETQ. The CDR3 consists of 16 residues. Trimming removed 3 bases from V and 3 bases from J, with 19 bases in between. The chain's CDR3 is CASSWPGAELRYEQYF. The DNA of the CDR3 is TGCGCCAGCAGCTGGCCCGGGGCAGAGTTACGCTACGAGCAGTACTTC. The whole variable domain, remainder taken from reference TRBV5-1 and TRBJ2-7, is KAGVTQTPRYLIKTRGQQVTLSCSPISGHRSVSWYQQTPGQGLQFLFEYFSETQRNKGNFPGRFSGRQFSNSRSEMNVSTLELGDSALYLCASSWPGAELRYEQYFGPGTRLTVT.

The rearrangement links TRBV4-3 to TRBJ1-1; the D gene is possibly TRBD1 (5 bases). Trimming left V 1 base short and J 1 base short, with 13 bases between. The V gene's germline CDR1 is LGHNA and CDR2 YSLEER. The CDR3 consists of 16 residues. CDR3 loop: CASSQVRDVQNTEAFF. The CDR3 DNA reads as TGCGCCAGCAGCCAAGTCCGGGACGTCCAGAACACTGAAGCTTTCTTT.

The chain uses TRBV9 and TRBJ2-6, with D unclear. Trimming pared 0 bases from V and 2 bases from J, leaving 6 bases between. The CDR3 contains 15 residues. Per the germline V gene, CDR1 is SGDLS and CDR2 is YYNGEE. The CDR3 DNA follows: TGTGCCAGCAGCGTAGTTGGGGCTGGGGCCAACGTCCTGACTTTC. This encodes CASSVVGAGANVLTF.

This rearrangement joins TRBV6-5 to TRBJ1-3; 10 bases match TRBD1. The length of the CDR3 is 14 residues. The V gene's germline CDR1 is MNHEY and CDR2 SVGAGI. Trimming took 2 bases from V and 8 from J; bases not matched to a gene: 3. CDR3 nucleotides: TGTGCCAGCAGTTACGGGGACAGGGGTGACACCATATATTTT. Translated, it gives CASSYGDRGDTIYF.

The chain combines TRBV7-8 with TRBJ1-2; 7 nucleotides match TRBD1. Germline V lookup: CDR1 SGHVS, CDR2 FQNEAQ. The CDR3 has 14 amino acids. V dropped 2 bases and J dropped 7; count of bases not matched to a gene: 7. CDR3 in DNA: TGTGCCAGCAGCTTATTATCCAGGGGGAGTGGCTACACCTTC. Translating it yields CASSLLSRGSGYTF.

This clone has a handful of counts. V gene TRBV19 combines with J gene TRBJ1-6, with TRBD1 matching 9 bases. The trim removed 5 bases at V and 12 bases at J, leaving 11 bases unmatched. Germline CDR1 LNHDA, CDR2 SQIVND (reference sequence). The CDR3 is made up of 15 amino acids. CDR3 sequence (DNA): TGTGCCAGTAGTTTAGGACAGGGGCAGGGTATACCCCTCCACTTT. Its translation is CASSLGQGQGIPLHF.

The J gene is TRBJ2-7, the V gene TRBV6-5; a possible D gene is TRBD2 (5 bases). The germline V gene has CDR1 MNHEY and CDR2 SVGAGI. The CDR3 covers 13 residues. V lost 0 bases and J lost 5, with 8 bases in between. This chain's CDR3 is CASSYSRVHEQYF. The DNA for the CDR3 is TGTGCCAGCAGTTACTCGAGGGTCCACGAGCAGTACTTC.

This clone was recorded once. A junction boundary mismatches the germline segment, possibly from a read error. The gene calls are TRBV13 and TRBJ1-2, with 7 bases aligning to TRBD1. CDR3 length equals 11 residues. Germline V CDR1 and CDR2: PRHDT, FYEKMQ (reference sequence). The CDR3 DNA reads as TGTGCCAGCAGCTCAAGACAGGGTTTTGCCTTC. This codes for CASSSRQGFAF.